Sequencing of this T cell receptor beta chain was carried out in a study of blood T cell repertoires in COVID-19. Per the authors' pipeline: How many nucleated cells were present was estimated from reference gene primer amplification. Profiled with immunoSEQ multiplex PCR; TCRdb holds only in-frame clones, not every one. The V and J calls and clone size are taken from that table; D and trimming were inferred from the DNA. The sample consists of roughly 350,000 clones, roughly 90% of them appearing once. The germline gives CDR1 KGHSH, CDR2 LQKENI. The junction had 9 bases not matched to a gene; V was cut back by 5 bases and J by 2 bases. This CDR3 spans 17 amino acids. It was during active infection that Seattle patients were enrolled and then longitudinally followed.

This chain uses TRBV18 with TRBJ2-5, with TRBD2 matching 12 bases. Sequencing used peripheral blood. The receptor was isolated from a woman aged 70-85 years with COVID-19, enrolled during active disease. The CDR3, as DNA: TGTGCCAGCTCAAGATCTAGCGGGGGGGCAGAACAAGAGACCCAGTACTTC. Translation: CASSRSSGGAEQETQYF.